This TCR beta chain comes out of a study of T cell responses to AZD1222 COVID-19 vaccine. Sequenced by immunoSEQ multiplex PCR; TCRdb stores in-frame clones only, minus some. The sample lists about 130,000 clones; 80% to 95% were seen once. The sequence was collected from an adult who received the AZD1222 COVID-19 vaccine. This sample comprised peripheral blood, obtained 28 days after the second AZD1222 dose.

The CDR3 here is CASSQEGGFGGYTF. CDR3 nucleotides: TGTGCCAGCAGCCAAGAAGGAGGTTTTGGAGGCTACACCTTC. The chain employs TRBV3-1 (or the pseudogene TRBV3-2) and TRBJ1-2; no firm D call. Germline V gene sequence: CDR1 LGHDT, CDR2 YNNKEL (reference sequence). CDR3 length equals 14 residues. The germline V and J ends were trimmed by 0 bases and 8 bases, with 13 bases remaining between them.